Below, 18 T cell receptor beta chains from the same sample are listed, as sequenced in a study of blood T cell repertoires in COVID-19. Some clones are missing from TCRdb's copy, which holds only in-frame ones; the method was immunoSEQ multiplex PCR. The sample includes about 240,000 clones, 75% to 90% seen only once; the top ten take approximately 3.7%. Sequencing input: PBMCs or T cells enriched from blood (not recorded which). The receptor source for this set is a woman in her thirties who had recovered from COVID-19.

The chain links TRBV3-1 (or the pseudogene TRBV3-2) to TRBJ1-5, with D perhaps TRBD1 (5 bases). The CDR3 totals 14 residues. Trimming removed 2 bases at V and 4 bases at J, with 9 bases between. CDR1 is LGHDT, CDR2 YNNKEL, per germline (reference sequence). DNA of the CDR3: TGTGCCAGCAGCCAACCAGGGTCTAATCAGCCCCAGCATTTT. Translating it yields CASSQPGSNQPQHF.

This clone came up many times. This chain joins TRBV4-1 and TRBJ1-1, with D hard to call. V shed 0 bases and J shed 11 bases, with 16 bases lying between them. The V gene's germline CDR1 is MGHRA and CDR2 YSYEKL. This CDR3 is built from 14 residues. CDR3 in amino acids: CASSQEIVSRVAFF. Here the CDR3 DNA reads TGCGCCAGCAGCCAAGAGATTGTTTCAAGAGTTGCTTTCTTT.

This clone occurred a few times. The V and J genes are TRBV5-1 and TRBJ1-2; D remains ambiguous. With 0 bases removed from V and 4 bases from J, the gap between germline ends came to 4 bases. From germline, CDR1 is SGHRS and CDR2 YFSETQ. This CDR3 has 12 amino acids. CDR3 sequence reads: CASSLDTYGYTF. The CDR3 DNA sequence: TGCGCCAGCAGCTTGGACACCTATGGCTACACCTTC. Together with reference TRBV5-1 and TRBJ1-2, the CDR3 gives the full variable domain: KAGVTQTPRYLIKTRGQQVTLSCSPISGHRSVSWYQQTPGQGLQFLFEYFSETQRNKGNFPGRFSGRQFSNSRSEMNVSTLELGDSALYLCASSLDTYGYTFGSGTRLTVV.

V gene TRBV7-9 combines with J gene TRBJ2-2, with TRBD2 matching 10 bases. Trimming took 1 base from V and 4 from J; bases not matched to a gene: 3. Germline V gene lookup returns CDR1 SEHNR and CDR2 FQNEAQ (reference sequence). The CDR3 extends over 16 amino acids. Here the CDR3 reads CASSLGLAGATGELFF. CDR3 DNA sequence: TGTGCCAGCAGCTTAGGGCTAGCGGGAGCCACCGGGGAGCTGTTTTTT.

The V gene is TRBV28, the J gene TRBJ1-1; D is possibly TRBD1 (5 bases). Trimming left V 4 bases short and J 4 bases short, with 13 bases between. The CDR3 loop spans 14 amino acids. From germline, CDR1 is MDHEN and CDR2 SYDVKM. Here the CDR3 reads CASSSYQGGTEAFF. Here the CDR3 DNA reads TGTGCCAGCAGTTCCTATCAGGGTGGCACTGAAGCTTTCTTT.

In DNA, the CDR3 is TGTGCCAGCAGCTTATCGGAAGGGGTCAGCACAGATACGCAGTATTTT. It is translated as CASSLSEGVSTDTQYF. The genes are TRBV7-9 and TRBJ2-3; D may be TRBD1 (5 bases). The germline V gene has CDR1 SEHNR and CDR2 FQNEAQ (reference sequence). V gave up 2 bases and J gave up 0 bases, with 12 bases separating them. This CDR3 has 16 amino acids.

The rearrangement joins TRBV7-2 to TRBJ2-7, with D possibly matching TRBD2 (6 bases). V lost 4 bases and J lost 2, with 12 bases in between. The CDR3 is 14 residues long. Germline loops: CDR1 SGHTA, CDR2 FQGNSA. CDR3 sequence (DNA): TGTGCCAGCAGCTCCCAGGACTACCCCTACGAGCAGTACTTC. It is translated as CASSSQDYPYEQYF.

The V call is TRBV5-8, the J call TRBJ1-5, with TRBD1 as a possible D gene (6 bases). Between the trimmed V and J ends, which lost 4 bases and 0 bases, there was a span of 17 bases. This CDR3 comprises 17 residues. The germline CDR1 and CDR2 sequences are SGHTS and YDEGEE. CDR3 amino acids: CASSGEFGTSSNQPQHF. Here the CDR3 DNA reads TGTGCCAGCAGCGGGGAATTCGGGACAAGTAGCAATCAGCCCCAGCATTTT.

The sample holds one count of this clone. The J gene is TRBJ2-7, the V gene TRBV6-2 or TRBV6-3, with D maybe TRBD2 (6 bases). The V gene's germline CDR1 is MNHEY and CDR2 SVGEGT. Trimming shortened V by 5 bases and J by 1 base, and 15 bases separated the two germline ends. The CDR3 contains 15 residues. The CDR3: CASSPRGTGSYEQYF. CDR3 coding DNA: TGTGCCAGCAGTCCGCGGGGCACGGGATCCTACGAGCAGTACTTC.

The V and J genes are TRBV10-3 and TRBJ2-2; no clear D. Looked up from germline, CDR1 is ENHRY and CDR2 is SYGVKD. V lost 9 bases, J lost 1 base, and 12 bases lay in between. The CDR3 is 14 residues long. CDR3 DNA sequence: TGTGCCATGTTAGGTGACTTGAACACCGGGGAGCTGTTTTTT. Translation: CAMLGDLNTGELFF.

The genes are TRBV7-9 and TRBJ2-5; D gene ambiguous. V was trimmed by 0 bases and J by 4 bases, leaving 3 bases between them. CDR3 size: 12 residues. Germline CDR1 and CDR2: SEHNR and FQNEAQ (reference sequence). Written as DNA, the CDR3 is TGTGCCAGCAGCTTAGCGGCAGAGACCCAGTACTTC. It specifies CASSLAAETQYF.

The chain employs TRBV6-6 and TRBJ1-4; 8 bases map to TRBD1. Losses at the gene ends were 5 bases for V and 7 bases for J; bases not matched to a gene: 9. The germline V gene has CDR1 MNHNY and CDR2 SVGAGI (reference sequence). This CDR3 comprises 15 residues. The CDR3 region is CASSQYRGNSEKLFF. CDR3 in DNA: TGTGCCAGCAGTCAATACAGGGGGAACAGTGAAAAACTGTTTTTT.

The chain carries TRBV29-1 and TRBJ2-2; tentative D call: TRBD2 (5 bases). CDR3 length: 14 residues. V was trimmed by 4 bases and J by 0 bases, leaving 9 bases between them. Germline V gives CDR1 SQVTM, CDR2 ANQGSEA. DNA for the CDR3: TGCAGCGTTGCTGACTATTCGAACACCGGGGAGCTGTTTTTT. Its protein is CSVADYSNTGELFF.

This clone was found once. The CDR3 nucleotides are TGTGCCAGCAGCTTGGTGGGGGGGCTTGGCACAGATACGCAGTATTTT. Translation gives CASSLVGGLGTDTQYF. The rearrangement uses TRBV5-8 and TRBJ2-3, with D possibly TRBD2 on 7 matching bases. Germline loops: CDR1 SGHTS, CDR2 YDEGEE. The V end lost 0 bases, the J end lost 1 base, and 12 bases lay between the germline ends. The CDR3 covers 16 residues.

The chain combines TRBV5-1 with TRBJ2-7; TRBD1 aligns across 8 bases. CDR1 and CDR2 from the germline V gene are SGHRS and YFSETQ. The CDR3 sequence is 15 residues long. The ends lost 0 bases at V and 2 bases at J; junction bases unmatched: 4. CDR3 in DNA: TGCGCCAGCAGCTTGGGACAGGGGATCGCCTACGAGCAGTACTTC. Its translation: CASSLGQGIAYEQYF.

This rearrangement joins TRBV28 to TRBJ1-6; possibly TRBD1 for D (5 bases). The CDR3 consists of 19 residues. Germline V gene sequence: CDR1 MDHEN, CDR2 SYDVKM. The V end was cut by 1 base, the J end by 9 bases, with 25 bases between. In DNA, the CDR3 is TGTGCCAGCAGTTTATCGGGCGGGAGAGGCGGGGGATTGGCTTCACCCCTCCACTTT. Residues: CASSLSGGRGGGLASPLHF.

The V call is TRBV24-1, the J call TRBJ1-5; D perhaps matches TRBD1 (5 bases). The CDR3 consists of 14 residues. V lost 3 bases and J 6 bases, leaving 11 bases between the germline ends. Germline CDR1 KGHDR, CDR2 SFDVKD. CDR3 sequence reads: CATSDAGRRQPQHF. The CDR3, as DNA: TGTGCCACCAGTGATGCAGGGCGGCGTCAGCCCCAGCATTTT.

The V gene is TRBV4-3, the J gene TRBJ1-2, with 11 bases aligning to TRBD1. The CDR3 covers 14 residues. Trimming removed 4 bases from V and 5 bases from J; junction bases left unmatched: 3. Germline V gives CDR1 LGHNA, CDR2 YSLEER. The CDR3 region is CASSRDRGWYGYTF. The CDR3 DNA follows: TGCGCCAGCAGCCGGGACAGGGGGTGGTATGGCTACACCTTC.